This T cell receptor beta chain was observed in a study of blood T cell repertoires in COVID-19. Study in general: The samples span acute and convalescent COVID-19 from the United States, Italy and Spain. T cells, B-cell-depleted T cells, or PBMCs provided the cDNA or gDNA that served as material.

Seattle cases were enrolled at active infection and followed longitudinally. The J segment lost 7 bases and the V segment lost 3 bases, leaving 11 bases of the junction unmatched. CDR1 is SGDLS and CDR2 is YYNGEE in the germline V gene. This CDR3 region has 16 residues. This clone occurred a few times. Method: immunoSEQ multiplex PCR; TCRdb's copy keeps in-frame clones and lacks some. Here the sample spans 25,000 to 35,000 clones, around 90% being singletons. The chain has TRBV9 and TRBJ2-1, with 9 bases lining up with TRBD2. The sample comprised peripheral blood. This clonotype was obtained from a man aged 55 to 70 with COVID-19, enrolled during active disease. The CDR3: CASSDQTGLARNEQFF. CDR3 nucleotides: TGTGCCAGCAGCGACCAGACGGGACTAGCAAGGAATGAGCAGTTCTTC.